The 15 T cell receptor beta chains given below trace back to one sample, sequenced in a study of beta chain features in type 1 diabetes. Investigators reverse transcribed all isolated RNA, so they sequenced expressed TCRB transcripts. Method: immunoSEQ multiplex PCR; TCRdb's copy keeps in-frame clones and lacks some. The sample has around 500,000 clones; around 30% are singletons. The source material was naive CD4+ T cells from blood. These receptors were collected from a man younger than 30 in good health.

This chain connects TRBV30 to TRBJ1-1; no definite D call. CDR1 and CDR2 (germline): GTSNPN, SVGIG (reference sequence). The V gene lost 5 bases and the J gene lost 0 bases, with 16 bases spanning the gap. The CDR3 is made up of 15 amino acids. CDR3 sequence: CAWGSGWELNTEAFF. The CDR3 DNA follows: TGTGCCTGGGGGAGCGGCTGGGAGCTGAACACTGAAGCTTTCTTT.

The genes are TRBV14 and TRBJ2-1; unclear D gene. The V gene lost 4 bases and the J gene lost 11 bases, with 15 bases spanning the gap. Looked up from germline, CDR1 is SGHDN and CDR2 is FVKESK. CDR3 length: 13 residues. This chain's CDR3 is CASSPRASSKQFF. The DNA for the CDR3 is TGTGCCAGCAGCCCCAGAGCGTCCTCCAAGCAGTTCTTC. The whole variable domain, filled in from reference TRBV14 and TRBJ2-1, reads EAGVTQFPSHSVIEKGQTVTLRCDPISGHDNLYWYRRVMGKEIKFLLHFVKESKQDESGMPNNRFLAERTGGTYSTLKVQPAELEDSGVYFCASSPRASSKQFFGPGTRLTVL.

This sequence joins TRBV7-9 and TRBJ2-5; 7 nucleotides line up with TRBD1. The CDR3 covers 15 residues. Germline V CDR1 and CDR2: SEHNR, FQNEAQ (reference sequence). V gave up 6 bases and J gave up 2 bases; unmatched junction bases: 9. CDR3 sequence reads: CASSLAQGWQETQYF. The CDR3 DNA reads as TGTGCCAGCAGTTTGGCACAGGGGTGGCAAGAGACCCAGTACTTC.

The CDR3: CAIASASSYNEQFF. The DNA for the CDR3 is TGTGCCATCGCTAGCGCGAGCTCCTACAATGAGCAGTTCTTC. The chain links TRBV10-3 to TRBJ2-1; a weak D match, TRBD2 (6 bases). CDR1 ENHRY and CDR2 SYGVKD come from the germline V gene. This CDR3 contains 14 residues. V lost 8 bases, J lost 0 bases, and 11 bases lay in between.

This clone occurred a few times. This chain uses TRBV10-3 with TRBJ2-1; 9 nucleotides line up with TRBD2. Germline lookup yields CDR1 ENHRY and CDR2 SYGVKD. Unmatched junction bases numbered 15, after V lost 0 bases and J lost 6 bases. This CDR3 region has 19 residues. The CDR3 bases are TGTGCCATCAGTGAGTCCCGCTTAGTTAGCGGGAGAGGAGGCAATGAGCAGTTCTTC. Encoded protein: CAISESRLVSGRGGNEQFF.

This clone was found a few times. The DNA of the CDR3 is TGTGCCAGCAGCCCCGATCGGGACAGGTCCTACGAGCAGTACTTC. This encodes CASSPDRDRSYEQYF. This rearrangement joins TRBV7-2 to TRBJ2-7, with 8 bases aligning to TRBD1. Trimming at V came to 5 bases and at J to 1 base, leaving 7 bases not matched to a gene. Germline assignment: CDR1 SGHTA and CDR2 FQGNSA. The length of the CDR3 is 15 residues.

This clone was picked up a small number of times. The chain links TRBV9 to TRBJ1-1, with D possibly TRBD1 on 6 matching bases. Germline CDR1 and CDR2: SGDLS and YYNGEE. V lost 3 bases and J 1 base, leaving 10 bases between the germline ends. The CDR3 has 14 amino acids. CDR3 sequence (DNA): TGTGCCAGCAGCGCGGACAGAGGGAACACTGAAGCTTTCTTT. Protein: CASSADRGNTEAFF.

This clone was seen only a few times. The chain carries TRBV6-5 and TRBJ2-1; D is perhaps TRBD2 (5 bases). The length of the CDR3 is 13 residues. Trimming shortened V by 0 bases and J by 9 bases, and 9 bases separated the two germline ends. Germline values: CDR1 MNHEY, CDR2 SVGAGI. The CDR3 nucleotides read TGTGCCAGCAGTTACTCCGGACTGGGTGAGCAGTTCTTC. Protein product: CASSYSGLGEQFF.

This chain joins TRBV11-1 and TRBJ1-2, with no clear D. Trimming took off 0 bases at V and 4 bases at J, with 6 bases between the two ends. The CDR3 is made up of 13 amino acids. Germline CDR1 is SGHAT and CDR2 is FQDESV (reference sequence). The CDR3 reads CASSLAAFYGYTF. The CDR3 DNA follows: TGTGCCAGCAGCTTAGCCGCATTCTATGGCTACACCTTC. Full variable domain (rest looked up from reference TRBV11-1 and TRBJ1-2): EAEVAQSPRYKITEKSQAVAFWCDPISGHATLYWYRQILGQGPELLVQFQDESVVDDSQLPKDRFSAERLKGVDSTLKIQPAELGDSAMYLCASSLAAFYGYTFGSGTRLTVV.

This clone was seen a few times. V is TRBV7-3 and J is TRBJ1-1; weak D call: TRBD1 (5 bases). V was trimmed by 2 bases and J by 4 bases, leaving 11 bases between them. The CDR3 has 14 residues. The germline V gene has CDR1 SGHTA and CDR2 FQGTGA. CDR3 sequence reads: CASSLSGLGTEAFF. DNA of the CDR3: TGTGCCAGCAGCTTATCAGGGTTGGGCACTGAAGCTTTCTTT.

This chain uses TRBV30 with TRBJ1-5; 12 nucleotides match TRBD1. This CDR3 is 13 amino acids long. CDR1 is GTSNPN, CDR2 SVGIG, per germline (reference sequence). Unmatched junction bases numbered 8, after V lost 6 bases and J lost 11 bases. CDR3 sequence: CACDPGQGAAQHF. The CDR3, as DNA: TGTGCCTGCGACCCGGGACAGGGGGCGGCCCAGCATTTT.

This rearrangement joins TRBV4-1 to TRBJ1-4, with D unresolved. The CDR3 runs 14 residues. V dropped 1 base and J dropped 8 bases, with 11 bases sitting between them. Per germline, CDR1 MGHRA and CDR2 YSYEKL. The CDR3 region has the DNA TGCGCCAGCAGCCAAGTCGGGTTAATCGAAAAACTGTTTTTT. It encodes CASSQVGLIEKLFF.

The V call is TRBV5-1, the J call TRBJ1-2; D might be TRBD1 (5 bases). There are 14 residues in the CDR3. V dropped 7 bases and J dropped 3 bases, with 16 bases sitting between them. Germline assignment: CDR1 SGHRS and CDR2 YFSETQ. For the CDR3, the DNA is TGCGCCAGCGCCCTCCAGGGAGTGGACTATGGCTACACCTTC. Protein: CASALQGVDYGYTF.

The sample holds a few counts of this clone. This chain uses TRBV2 with TRBJ1-5; 7 bases map to TRBD1. This CDR3 spans 15 amino acids. Germline trimming cut 6 bases from V and 0 bases from J; bases unmatched to any gene: 5. Germline loops: CDR1 SNHLY, CDR2 FYNNEI. CDR3 residues: CASSGTVNSNQPQHF. The CDR3 DNA reads TGTGCCAGCAGCGGGACAGTAAATAGCAATCAGCCCCAGCATTTT.

The sample holds a few counts of this clone. This chain connects TRBV29-1 to TRBJ2-7, with TRBD2 matching over 12 bases. J gave up 3 bases and V 4 bases, and 7 bases lay outside the gene matches. Germline V gene sequence: CDR1 SQVTM, CDR2 ANQGSEA. This CDR3 is built from 15 residues. CDR3 DNA: TGCAGCGTTGCCTTAAGACTAGCGGGAGACTACGAGCAGTACTTC. As protein: CSVALRLAGDYEQYF.